This T cell receptor beta chain emerged from a study of blood T cell repertoires in COVID-19. Assay used: immunoSEQ multiplex PCR; TCRdb lists only in-frame clones, some missing. The sample carries 250,000 or so clones, approximately 91% recorded once. Looked up from germline, CDR1 is SGHRS and CDR2 is YFSETQ. This CDR3 is 14 amino acids long. Trimming took off 4 bases at V and 2 bases at J, with 9 bases between the two ends. The specimen sequenced was peripheral blood. This chain uses TRBV5-1 with TRBJ2-2; a weak D match, TRBD2 (5 bases). The receptor comes from a woman under 40 with acute or convalescent COVID-19. The chain's CDR3 is CASSHRENTGELFF. The CDR3 DNA reads TGCGCCAGCAGCCACCGGGAAAACACCGGGGAGCTGTTTTTT.